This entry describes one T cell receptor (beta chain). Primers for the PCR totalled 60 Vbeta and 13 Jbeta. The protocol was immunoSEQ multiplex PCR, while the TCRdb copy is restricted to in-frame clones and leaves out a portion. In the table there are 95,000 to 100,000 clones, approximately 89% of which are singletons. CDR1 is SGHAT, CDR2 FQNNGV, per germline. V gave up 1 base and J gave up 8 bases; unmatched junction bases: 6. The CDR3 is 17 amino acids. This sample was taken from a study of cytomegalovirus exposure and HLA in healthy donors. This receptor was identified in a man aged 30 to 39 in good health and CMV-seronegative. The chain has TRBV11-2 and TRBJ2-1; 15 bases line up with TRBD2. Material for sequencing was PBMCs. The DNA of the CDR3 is TGTGCCAGCAGCTTAGGGACTAGCGGGAGGGTCGACCATGAGCAGTTCTTC. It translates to CASSLGTSGRVDHEQFF.